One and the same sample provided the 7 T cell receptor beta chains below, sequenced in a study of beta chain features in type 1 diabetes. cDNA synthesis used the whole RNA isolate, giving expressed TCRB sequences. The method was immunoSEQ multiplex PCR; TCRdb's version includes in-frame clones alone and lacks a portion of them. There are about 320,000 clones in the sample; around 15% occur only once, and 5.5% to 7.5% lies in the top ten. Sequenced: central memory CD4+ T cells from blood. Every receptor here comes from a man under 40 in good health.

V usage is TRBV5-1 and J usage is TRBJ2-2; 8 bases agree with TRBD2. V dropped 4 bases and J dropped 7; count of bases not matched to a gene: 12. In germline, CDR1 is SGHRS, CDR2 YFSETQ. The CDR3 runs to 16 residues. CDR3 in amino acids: CASSPGGRLSGGELFF. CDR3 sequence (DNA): TGCGCCAGCAGCCCTGGCGGGAGGTTATCTGGCGGGGAGCTGTTTTTT.

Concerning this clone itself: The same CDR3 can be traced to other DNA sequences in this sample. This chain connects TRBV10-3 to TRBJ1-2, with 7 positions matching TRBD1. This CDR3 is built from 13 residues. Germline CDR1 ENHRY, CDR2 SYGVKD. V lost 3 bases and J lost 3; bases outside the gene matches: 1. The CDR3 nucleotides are TGTGCCATCAGTGAAGACAGGGACTATGGCTACACCTTC. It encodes CAISEDRDYGYTF.

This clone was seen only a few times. The DNA for the CDR3 is TGTGCCAGCAGTTACCTGGCAGGGGATCAGCCCCAGCATTTT. Translation gives CASSYLAGDQPQHF. The chain recombines TRBV6-5 with TRBJ1-5, with TRBD1 as a possible D gene (6 bases). V was cut by 2 bases and J by 5 bases, with 10 bases left in between. CDR1 and CDR2 (germline): MNHEY, SVGAGI. The CDR3 contains 14 residues.

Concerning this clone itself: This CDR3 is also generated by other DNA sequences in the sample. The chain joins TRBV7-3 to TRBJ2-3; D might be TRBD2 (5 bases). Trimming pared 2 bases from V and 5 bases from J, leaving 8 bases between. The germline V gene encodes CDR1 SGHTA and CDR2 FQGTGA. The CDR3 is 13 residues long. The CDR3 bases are TGTGCCAGCAGCTTATCCCGGGGAGATACGCAGTATTTT. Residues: CASSLSRGDTQYF.

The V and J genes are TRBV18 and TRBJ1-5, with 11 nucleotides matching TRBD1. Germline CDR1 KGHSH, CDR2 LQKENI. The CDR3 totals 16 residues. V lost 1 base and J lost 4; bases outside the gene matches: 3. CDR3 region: CASSPLGTGGNQPQHF. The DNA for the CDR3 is TGTGCCAGCTCACCACTCGGGACAGGGGGAAATCAGCCCCAGCATTTT. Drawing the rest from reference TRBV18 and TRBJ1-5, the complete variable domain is NAGVMQNPRHLVRRRGQEARLRCSPMKGHSHVYWYRQLPEEGLKFMVYLQKENIIDESGMPKERFSAEFPKEGPSILRIQQVVRGDSAAYFCASSPLGTGGNQPQHFGDGTRLSIL.

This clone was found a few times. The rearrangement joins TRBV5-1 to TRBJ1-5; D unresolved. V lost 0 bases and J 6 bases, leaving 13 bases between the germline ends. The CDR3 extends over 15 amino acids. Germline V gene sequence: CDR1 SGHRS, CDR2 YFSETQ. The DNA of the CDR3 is TGCGCCAGCAGCTTGGAGGGCTCTGTCTCTCAGCCCCAGCATTTT. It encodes CASSLEGSVSQPQHF.

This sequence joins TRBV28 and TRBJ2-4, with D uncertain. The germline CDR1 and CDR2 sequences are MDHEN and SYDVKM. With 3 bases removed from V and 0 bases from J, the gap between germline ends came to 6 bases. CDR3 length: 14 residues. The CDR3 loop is CASSLLIAKNIQYF. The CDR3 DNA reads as TGTGCCAGCAGTTTGCTAATAGCCAAAAACATTCAGTACTTC.